The 10 T cell receptor beta chains listed next were all sequenced from one sample in a study of T-cell memory formation after mild COVID-19. TCRdb called the 5' RACE reads again in MiXCR, with one record for every CDR3 protein. In the table there are just over 300,000 distinct CDR3 sequences, approximately 19% of which are singletons. Sequencing input: PBMCs or a T cell subset sorted from them (not recorded which). These receptors all come from a man in his late teens or twenties who had mild COVID-19 (a few samples of this study predate the infection). Cell type and time point are not known.

This clonotype occurred a few times. V gene TRBV7-9 combines with J gene TRBJ2-5, with 9 bases lining up with TRBD2. J was trimmed by 5 bases and V by 2 bases; bases with no gene match: 9. The germline V gene encodes CDR1 SEHNR and CDR2 FQNEAQ (reference sequence). This CDR3 has 16 amino acids. The CDR3 DNA sequence: TGTGCCAGCAGCTTATTTGGCGGGGGGGCCGGGGAGACCCAGTACTTC. Its translation: CASSLFGGGAGETQYF.

This clonotype was observed a handful of times. The V gene is TRBV12-3 or TRBV12-4, the J gene TRBJ2-2, with 10 bases aligning to TRBD2. The trim removed 2 bases at V and 7 bases at J, leaving 4 bases unmatched. CDR3 length: 15 amino acids. The CDR3 DNA is TGTGCCAGCAGTTTAACCCTAGCGGGGGACGGGGAGCTGTTTTTT. As protein: CASSLTLAGDGELFF.

This clonotype was picked up a small number of times. The J gene is TRBJ2-7, the V gene TRBV7-2, with D unresolved. This CDR3 has 14 amino acids. Trimming cost V 3 bases and J 0 bases, with 9 bases left between them. Germline V gives CDR1 SGHTA, CDR2 FQGNSA. The CDR3 reads CASSFRISSYEQYF. CDR3 sequence (DNA): TGTGCCAGCAGCTTCCGGATCAGCTCCTACGAGCAGTACTTC.

This chain connects TRBV18 to TRBJ1-2; a weak D match, TRBD1 (5 bases). This CDR3 has 15 amino acids. In germline, CDR1 is KGHSH, CDR2 LQKENI. Trimming removed 2 bases at V and 2 bases at J, with 12 bases between. Here the CDR3 DNA reads TGTGCCAGCTCACCATCGGCAGGGCGGAACTATGGCTACACCTTC. This sequence encodes CASSPSAGRNYGYTF.

This clonotype has a handful of counts. V gene TRBV11-2 combines with J gene TRBJ1-6; TRBD1 aligns across 7 bases. The CDR3 contains 14 residues. The trim removed 8 bases at V and 5 bases at J, leaving 6 bases unmatched. Germline CDR1 reads SGHAT; CDR2 reads FQNNGV. CDR3 amino acids: CASAGTDNNSPLHF. In nucleotides, the CDR3 is TGTGCCAGCGCCGGGACAGATAATAATTCACCCCTCCACTTT.

The chain joins TRBV7-2 to TRBJ1-2; D gene uncertain. The CDR3 has 15 amino acids. CDR1 is SGHTA and CDR2 is FQGNSA in the germline V gene. Trimming removed 1 base at V and 6 bases at J, with 15 bases between. CDR3 protein: CASSLEPGRTNGYTF. DNA for the CDR3: TGTGCCAGCAGCTTAGAGCCAGGACGGACGAATGGCTACACCTTC.

A few counts support this clonotype. This sequence joins TRBV11-2 and TRBJ1-6, with D maybe TRBD1 (5 bases). CDR3 length: 15 amino acids. Germline V gene sequence: CDR1 SGHAT, CDR2 FQNNGV. The V end was cut by 2 bases, the J end by 2 bases, with 7 bases between. The CDR3 coding sequence is TGTGCCAGCAGCTTACAGGGACCCTATAATTCACCCCTCCACTTT. It specifies CASSLQGPYNSPLHF.

The chain is built from TRBV20-1 and TRBJ2-2; no firm D call. Germline CDR1 reads DFQATT; CDR2 reads SNEGSKA (reference sequence). The CDR3 runs 13 residues. Trimming shortened V by 0 bases and J by 6 bases, and 8 bases separated the two germline ends. CDR3: CSARDVGSGELFF. CDR3 bases: TGCAGTGCTAGAGATGTGGGGTCCGGGGAGCTGTTTTTT.

This clonotype was seen a few times. The chain recombines TRBV20-1 with TRBJ1-1; D possibly corresponds to TRBD1 (6 bases). Germline-derived CDR1 and CDR2 are DFQATT and SNEGSKA (reference sequence). Trimming removed 6 bases at V and 2 bases at J, with 13 bases between. This CDR3 region has 13 residues. CDR3 DNA: TGCAGTGCCCGGACAGACTTCAACACTGAAGCTTTCTTT. Its protein product is CSARTDFNTEAFF.

The chain links TRBV7-9 to TRBJ1-5; 10 bases fit TRBD1. With 5 bases clipped from V and 8 bases from J, the junction kept 6 bases outside the gene matches. Germline lookup yields CDR1 SEHNR and CDR2 FQNEAQ (reference sequence). This CDR3 spans 14 amino acids. The CDR3 is CASSAGTGDEPQHF. CDR3 DNA sequence: TGTGCCAGCAGCGCGGGGACAGGGGACGAGCCCCAGCATTTT.